This T cell receptor (beta chain) is from a study of blood T cell repertoires in COVID-19. The overall study: Collection of acute and convalescent COVID-19 samples took place in the United States, Italy and Spain. Sources were T cells, B-cell-depleted T cells, or PBMCs; the material itself was cDNA or gDNA.

V was clipped by 3 bases and J by 4 bases; unmatched bases: 9. The germline V gene encodes CDR1 KGHSH and CDR2 LQKENI. CDR3 length: 16 amino acids. Original processing methods: Counts of nucleated cells, estimated from reference gene primer amplification, were obtained. Profiling relied on immunoSEQ multiplex PCR, and the TCRdb table lists in-frame clones only, not all of them. That table supplies the V and J calls and clone size; D and trimming were determined from the DNA. The sample contains roughly 200,000 clones, around 85% of which appear only once. Allocation to cohorts depended on clinical history reported by the participants.

Sequencing was carried out using PBMCs or T cells enriched from blood (not recorded which). J is TRBJ1-2 and V is TRBV18, with 9 bases matching TRBD1. The origin of this receptor is a woman aged 45-60 years in a cohort exposed to, infected with or recovered from COVID-19 (not recorded which). The CDR3 loop is CASSPSTGGIGYGYTF. CDR3 coding DNA: TGTGCCAGCTCACCTTCAACAGGGGGCATCGGCTATGGCTACACCTTC.